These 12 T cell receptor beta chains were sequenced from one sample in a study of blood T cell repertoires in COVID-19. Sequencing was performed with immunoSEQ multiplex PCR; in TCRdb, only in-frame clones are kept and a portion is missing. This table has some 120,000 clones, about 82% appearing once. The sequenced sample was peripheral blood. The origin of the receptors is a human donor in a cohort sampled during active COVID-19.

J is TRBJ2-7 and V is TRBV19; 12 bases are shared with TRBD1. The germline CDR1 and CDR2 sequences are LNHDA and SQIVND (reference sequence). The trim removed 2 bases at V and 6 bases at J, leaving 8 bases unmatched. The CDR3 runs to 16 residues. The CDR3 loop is CASSIPGTGGYGEQYF. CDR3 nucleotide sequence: TGTGCCAGTAGTATACCCGGGACAGGGGGCTATGGCGAGCAGTACTTC.

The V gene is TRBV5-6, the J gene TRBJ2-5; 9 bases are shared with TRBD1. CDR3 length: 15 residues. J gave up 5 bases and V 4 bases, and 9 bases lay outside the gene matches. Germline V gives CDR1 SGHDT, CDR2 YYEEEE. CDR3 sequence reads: CASSIRDRETETQYF. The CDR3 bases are TGTGCCAGCAGCATTCGGGACAGGGAGACGGAGACCCAGTACTTC.

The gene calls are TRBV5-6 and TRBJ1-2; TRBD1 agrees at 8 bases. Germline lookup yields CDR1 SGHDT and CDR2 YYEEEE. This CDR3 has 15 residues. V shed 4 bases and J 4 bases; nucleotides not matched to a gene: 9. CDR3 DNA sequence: TGTGCCAGCAGCCCGGAGGGGACAGGACTCTATGGCTACACCTTC. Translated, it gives CASSPEGTGLYGYTF.

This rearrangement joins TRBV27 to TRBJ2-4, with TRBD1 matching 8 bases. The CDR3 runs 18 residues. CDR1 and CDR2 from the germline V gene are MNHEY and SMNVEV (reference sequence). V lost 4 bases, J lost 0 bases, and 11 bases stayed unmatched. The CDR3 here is CASSSQGAGGLAKNIQYF. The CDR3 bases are TGTGCCAGCAGTTCCCAGGGGGCGGGTGGGCTAGCCAAAAACATTCAGTACTTC.

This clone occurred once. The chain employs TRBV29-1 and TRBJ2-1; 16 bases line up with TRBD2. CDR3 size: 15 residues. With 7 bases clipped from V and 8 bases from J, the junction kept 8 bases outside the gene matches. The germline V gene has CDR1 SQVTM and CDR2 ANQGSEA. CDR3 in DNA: TGCAGCGCTCTCCCCGGGACTAGCGGGAGGGATGAGCAGTTCTTC. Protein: CSALPGTSGRDEQFF.

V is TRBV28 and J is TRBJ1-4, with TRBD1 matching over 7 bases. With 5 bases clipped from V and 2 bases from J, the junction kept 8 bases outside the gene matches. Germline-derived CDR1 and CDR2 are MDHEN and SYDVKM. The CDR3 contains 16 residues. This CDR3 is CASSTLTQGTNEKLFF. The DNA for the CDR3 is TGTGCCAGCAGTACGCTAACACAGGGGACTAATGAAAAACTGTTTTTT.

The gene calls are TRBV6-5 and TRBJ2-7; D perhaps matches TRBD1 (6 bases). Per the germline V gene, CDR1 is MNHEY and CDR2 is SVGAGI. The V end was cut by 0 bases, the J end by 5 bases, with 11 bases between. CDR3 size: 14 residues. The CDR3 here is CASSYSYRVHEQYF. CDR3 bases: TGTGCCAGCAGTTACTCGTACAGGGTCCACGAGCAGTACTTC.

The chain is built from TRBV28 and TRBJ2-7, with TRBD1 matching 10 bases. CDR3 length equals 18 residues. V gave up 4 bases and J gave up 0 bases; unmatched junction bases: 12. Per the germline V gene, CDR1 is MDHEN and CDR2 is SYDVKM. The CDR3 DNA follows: TGTGCCAGCAGTTCCACTTTTCCGGGACAGGGGAGCTCCTACGAGCAGTACTTC. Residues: CASSSTFPGQGSSYEQYF. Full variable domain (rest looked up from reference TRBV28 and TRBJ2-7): DVKVTQSSRYLVKRTGEKVFLECVQDMDHENMFWYRQDPGLGLRLIYFSYDVKMKEKGDIPEGYSVSREKKERFSLILESASTNQTSMYLCASSSTFPGQGSSYEQYFGPGTRLTVT.

This chain's CDR3 is CARGWREGLSTSYNEQFF. The CDR3 DNA sequence: TGTGCCAGGGGGTGGCGGGAGGGCCTCTCGACCAGTTACAATGAGCAGTTCTTC. The rearrangement joins TRBV19 to TRBJ2-1; 9 bases are a match to TRBD2. This CDR3 contains 18 residues. With 9 bases clipped from V and 4 bases from J, the junction kept 19 bases outside the gene matches. In germline, CDR1 is LNHDA, CDR2 SQIVND (reference sequence).

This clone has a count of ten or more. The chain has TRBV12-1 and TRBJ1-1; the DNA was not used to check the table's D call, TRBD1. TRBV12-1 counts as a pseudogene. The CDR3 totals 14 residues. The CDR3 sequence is CASSPELGATEAFF. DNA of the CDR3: TGTGCCAGCAGCCCCGAATTGGGGGCCACTGAAGCTTTCTTT.

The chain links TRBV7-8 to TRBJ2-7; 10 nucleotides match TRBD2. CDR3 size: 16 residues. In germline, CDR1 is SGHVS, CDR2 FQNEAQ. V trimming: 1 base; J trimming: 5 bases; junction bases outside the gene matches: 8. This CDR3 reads CASSLEASGRFHEQYF. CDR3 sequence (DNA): TGTGCCAGCAGCTTAGAGGCTAGCGGGAGATTCCACGAGCAGTACTTC.

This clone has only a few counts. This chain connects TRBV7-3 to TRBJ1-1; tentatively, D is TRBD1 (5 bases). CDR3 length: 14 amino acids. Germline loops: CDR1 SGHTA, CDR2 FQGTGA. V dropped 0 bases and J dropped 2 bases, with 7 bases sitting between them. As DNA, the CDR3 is TGTGCCAGCAGCTTAACGGGGGGAAACACTGAAGCTTTCTTT. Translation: CASSLTGGNTEAFF.